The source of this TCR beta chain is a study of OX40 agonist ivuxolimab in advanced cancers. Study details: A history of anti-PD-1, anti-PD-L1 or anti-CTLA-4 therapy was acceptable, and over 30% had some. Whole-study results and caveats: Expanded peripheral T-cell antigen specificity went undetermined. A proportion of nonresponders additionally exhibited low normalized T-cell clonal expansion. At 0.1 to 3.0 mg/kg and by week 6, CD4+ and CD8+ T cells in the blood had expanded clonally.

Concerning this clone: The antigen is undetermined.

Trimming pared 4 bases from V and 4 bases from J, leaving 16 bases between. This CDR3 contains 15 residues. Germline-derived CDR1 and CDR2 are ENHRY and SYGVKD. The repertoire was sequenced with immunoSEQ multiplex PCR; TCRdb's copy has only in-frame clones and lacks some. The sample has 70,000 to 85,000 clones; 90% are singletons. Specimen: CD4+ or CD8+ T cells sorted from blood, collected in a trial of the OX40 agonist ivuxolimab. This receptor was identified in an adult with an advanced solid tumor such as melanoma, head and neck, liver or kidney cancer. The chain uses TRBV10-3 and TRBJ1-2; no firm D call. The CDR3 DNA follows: TGTGCCATCAGTGGACTTAAACCCGGGAGCTATGGCTACACCTTC. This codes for CAISGLKPGSYGYTF.